Listed below are T cell receptor beta chains from one sample, sequenced in a study of early T cells in non-severe SARS-CoV-2 infection. MiXCR, applied by TCRdb to the 5' RACE reads, yields one record per CDR3 protein. In the table there are tens of thousands of distinct CDR3 sequences, roughly an eighth of which are singletons. Sequencing was performed on whole blood. The receptors originated from an adult who was a healthcare worker with PCR-confirmed SARS-CoV-2 infection or an uninfected control (not recorded which). Both conserved end residues are part of each CDR3.

V: TRBV7-2; CDR3: CASSFEAPGAGKGYTF
V: TRBV20-1; CDR3: CSARDFRAGQETQYF
V: TRBV7-3; CDR3: CASSLIAGGYNEQFF
V: TRBV6-2/TRBV6-3; CDR3: CASSYFRQSNTGELFF
V: TRBV10-3; CDR3: CAISAYTDTQYF
V: TRBV29-1; CDR3: CSVGHDEQFF
V: TRBV6-6; CDR3: CASLRGFNYGYTF
V: TRBV5-4; CDR3: CASSLANGKTQYF
V: TRBV7-9; CDR3: CASSLPGGEQYF
V: TRBV18; CDR3: CASSKSGSLYEQYF
V: TRBV5-4; CDR3: CASKTGEPMNTEAFF
V: TRBV6-6; CDR3: CASSSGTGDTGELFF
V: TRBV20-1; CDR3: CSARQGENYGYTF
V: TRBV30; CDR3: CAWSRQAGGGTGELFF
V: TRBV20-1; CDR3: CSARAEGHPDTQYF
V: TRBV5-4; CDR3: CASSLDRGTPNEKLFF
V: TRBV9; CDR3: CASSPPGAQGETQYF
V: TRBV6-1; CDR3: CASSATTPTGQQFF
V: TRBV4-2; CDR3: CASSQDSQVRTEAFF
V: TRBV9; CDR3: CASGGGTLGETQYF
V: TRBV2; CDR3: CASSPKDRYEQYF
V: TRBV2; CDR3: CASSGQGPLGANVLTF
V: TRBV19; CDR3: CASSTRRTTSRSGYTF
V: TRBV10-3; CDR3: CATQGAGTPDGYTF